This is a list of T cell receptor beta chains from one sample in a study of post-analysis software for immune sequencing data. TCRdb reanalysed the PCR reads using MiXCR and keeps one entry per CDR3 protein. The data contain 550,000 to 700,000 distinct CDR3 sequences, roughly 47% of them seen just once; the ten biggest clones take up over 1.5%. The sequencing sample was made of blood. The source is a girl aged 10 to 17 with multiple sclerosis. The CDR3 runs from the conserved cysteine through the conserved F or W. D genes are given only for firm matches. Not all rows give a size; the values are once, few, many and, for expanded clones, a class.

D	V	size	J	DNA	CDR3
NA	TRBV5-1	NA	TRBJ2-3	TGCGCCAGCAGCTTGAAGACCAGGGCGTTGTCGGATACGCAGTATTTT	CASSLKTRALSDTQYF
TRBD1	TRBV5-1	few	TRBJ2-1	TGCGCCAGTTTCCAACCTTCCGGGACAGGGGCACATGAGCAGTTCTTC	CASFQPSGTGAHEQFF
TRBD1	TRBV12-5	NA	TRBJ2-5	TGTGCTAGTGGTTTGGGACAGGGAATAGAAGAGACCCAGTACTTC	CASGLGQGIEETQYF
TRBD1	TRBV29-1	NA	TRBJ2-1	TGCAGCGTTGAAAAACAGGGGAATTACAATGAGCAGTTCTTC	CSVEKQGNYNEQFF
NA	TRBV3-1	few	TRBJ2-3	TGTGCCAGCAGCCAAGGTGGTGGAGATACGCAGTATTTT	CASSQGGGDTQYF
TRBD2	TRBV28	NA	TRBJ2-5	TGTGCCAGCATGGGACTAGCGGGAAAACAAGAGACCCAGTACTTC	CASMGLAGKQETQYF
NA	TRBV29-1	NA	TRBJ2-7	TGCAGCGTTGAAGGCCTCGGGGGCGCTTCCTACGAGCAGTACTTC	CSVEGLGGASYEQYF
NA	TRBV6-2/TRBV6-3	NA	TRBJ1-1	TGTGCCAGCAGTTACTCACCGGGACCTAGCCGGGGCACTGAAGCTTTCTTT	CASSYSPGPSRGTEAFF
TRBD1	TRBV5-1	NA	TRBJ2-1	TGCGCCAGCAGCTTGGATCGGACAGGGGATGAGCAGTTCTTC	CASSLDRTGDEQFF
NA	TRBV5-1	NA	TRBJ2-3	TGCGCCAGCACCAAGGAGGATACACAGTATTTT	CASTKEDTQYF
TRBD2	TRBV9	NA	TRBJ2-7	TGTGCCAGCAGCGTAGGACTAGCGCGAGACTACGAGCAGTACTTC	CASSVGLARDYEQYF
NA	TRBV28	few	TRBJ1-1	TGTGCCAGCAGCGCCCCCGGGGCGCGAACTGAGGCTTTCTTT	CASSAPGARTEAFF
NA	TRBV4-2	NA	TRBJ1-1	TGTGCCAGCAGCCCTACAAGGGGGGTGGGTGAAGCTTTCTTT	CASSPTRGVGEAFF
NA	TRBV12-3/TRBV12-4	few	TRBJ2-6	TGTGCCAGCAGTCTAATCCGGGACACCAGATCAAGAGGGGCCAACGTCCTGACTTTC	CASSLIRDTRSRGANVLTF
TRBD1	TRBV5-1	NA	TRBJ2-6	TGCGCCAGCAGCTTCACCTACGGGACAGGGCTCCCCTCTGGGGCCAACGTCCTGACTTTC	CASSFTYGTGLPSGANVLTF
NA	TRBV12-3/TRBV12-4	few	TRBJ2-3	TGTGCCAGCAGCCGAGGGACTTTGGCTGCCGTGGATACGCAGTATTTT	CASSRGTLAAVDTQYF
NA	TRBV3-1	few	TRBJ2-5	TGTGCCAGCAGCCAAGGGACACCTTACCAAGAGACCCAGTACTTC	CASSQGTPYQETQYF
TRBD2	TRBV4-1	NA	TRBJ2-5	TGCGCCAGCAGCCAAGGCGACCTGGGACTACAAGAGACCCAGTACTTC	CASSQGDLGLQETQYF
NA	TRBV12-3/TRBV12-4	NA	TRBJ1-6	TGTGCCAGCAGTTCCGCAGGCAATTCACCCCTCCACTTT	CASSSAGNSPLHF
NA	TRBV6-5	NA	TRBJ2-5	TGTGCCAGCAGTTACGGGGGCAGACAAGAGACCCAGTACTTC	CASSYGGRQETQYF
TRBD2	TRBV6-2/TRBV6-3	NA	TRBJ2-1	TGTGCCAGCAGCTCTAGCGGGGCCGATGAGCAGTTCTTC	CASSSSGADEQFF
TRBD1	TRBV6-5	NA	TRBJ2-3	TGTGCCAGCAGTTTAGGGACAGGGACGTCAGATACGCAGTATTTT	CASSLGTGTSDTQYF
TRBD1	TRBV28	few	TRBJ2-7	TGTGCCAGCAGTTTACGTTTGGTTGGGGACAGGGGTGACGAGCAGTACTTC	CASSLRLVGDRGDEQYF
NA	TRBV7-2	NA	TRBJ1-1	TGTGCCAGCAGCTCTCAGGGGATGATGAACACTGAAGCTTTCTTT	CASSSQGMMNTEAFF
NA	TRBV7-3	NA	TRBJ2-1	TGTGCCAGCAGCGTAAGCCCCTCTCCGGGACGAAAAAATGAGCAGTTCTTC	CASSVSPSPGRKNEQFF
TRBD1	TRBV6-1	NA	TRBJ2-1	TGTGCCAGCAGTGACCGGGACAGGGCCTACAATGAGCAGTTCTTC	CASSDRDRAYNEQFF
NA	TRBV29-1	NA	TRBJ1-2	TGCAGCGTTTCGGAGGATGGCTACACCTTC	CSVSEDGYTF
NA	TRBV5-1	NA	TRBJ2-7	TGCGCCAGCAGCTTGGAGGAGGGGACGTACGAGCAGTACTTC	CASSLEEGTYEQYF
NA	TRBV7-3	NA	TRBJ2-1	TGTGCCAGCAGCTTAGAGGTGGGCCGTTACAATGAGCAGTTCTTC	CASSLEVGRYNEQFF
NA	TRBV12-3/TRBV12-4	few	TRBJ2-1	TGTGCCAGCATCCTATCCGGCTCCTACAATGAGCAGTTCTTC	CASILSGSYNEQFF
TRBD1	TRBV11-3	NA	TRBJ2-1	TGTGCCAGCAGCTTGCAGGGGACAGGGATCAACAATGAGCAGTTCTTC	CASSLQGTGINNEQFF
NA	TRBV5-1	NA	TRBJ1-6	TGCGCCAGCAGCCAGGGGCAGGGATCGGGTTCACCCCTCCACTTT	CASSQGQGSGSPLHF
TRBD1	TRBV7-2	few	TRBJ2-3	TGTGCCAGCAGCCCATGGGACAGACGCACAGATACGCAGTATTTT	CASSPWDRRTDTQYF
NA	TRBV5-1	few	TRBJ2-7	TGCGCCAGCAGCTTGGGGTTTCCCTACGAGCAGTACTTC	CASSLGFPYEQYF
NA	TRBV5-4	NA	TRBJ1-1	TGTGCCAGCAGCGAGGGACATCCCTCACTCATGAACACTGAAGCTTTCTTT	CASSEGHPSLMNTEAFF
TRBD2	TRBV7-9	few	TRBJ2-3	TGTGCCAGCGAGGCTAGCGGGAGCCCGACAGATACGCAGTATTTT	CASEASGSPTDTQYF
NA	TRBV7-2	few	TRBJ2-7	TGTGCCAGCAGCTTAATTCTGGTTTCCTACGAGCAGTACTTC	CASSLILVSYEQYF
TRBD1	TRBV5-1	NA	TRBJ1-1	TGCGCCAGCAGCTTGGGGAACAGGGGGACAACTGAAGCTTTCTTT	CASSLGNRGTTEAFF
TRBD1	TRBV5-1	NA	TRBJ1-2	TGCGCCAGCAGCTTGGCAGTCGGACAGGGTGGCTACACCTTC	CASSLAVGQGGYTF
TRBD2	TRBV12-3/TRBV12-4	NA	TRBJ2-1	TGTGCCAGCAGTTTACAAGCGGGAACGTACAATGAGCAGTTCTTC	CASSLQAGTYNEQFF
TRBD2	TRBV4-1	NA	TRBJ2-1	TGCGCCAACAGCTCAAGTGCAGCGGGATCTTACAATGAGCAGTTCTTC	CANSSSAAGSYNEQFF
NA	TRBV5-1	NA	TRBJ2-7	TGCGCCAGCAGCCCCAGGGAAGCCCAAACCTACGAGCAGTACTTC	CASSPREAQTYEQYF
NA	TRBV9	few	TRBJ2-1	TGTGCCAGCAGCGTAGGAAATAACCCTAGGGATGAGCAGTTCTTC	CASSVGNNPRDEQFF
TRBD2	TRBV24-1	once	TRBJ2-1	TGTGCCACCAGTGACCCCACTAGCGGGGGGGCGAATGAGCAGTTCTTC	CATSDPTSGGANEQFF
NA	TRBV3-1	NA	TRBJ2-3	TGTGCCAGCAGCCAAGATCCCGGCCAGGGAACAGATACGCAGTATTTT	CASSQDPGQGTDTQYF
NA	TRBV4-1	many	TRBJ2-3	TGCGCCAGCAGCCAAGATACCCCAGATACGCAGTATTTT	CASSQDTPDTQYF